Presented here are 23 T cell receptor beta chains from one specimen sequenced in a study of cytomegalovirus exposure and HLA in healthy donors. Profiling relied on immunoSEQ multiplex PCR, and the TCRdb table lists in-frame clones only, not all of them. The data contain around 80,000 clones, about 95% of them seen just once; the ten biggest clones take up about 1.3%. The material sequenced was PBMCs. The receptors originated from a woman aged 18-29 years in good health and CMV-seronegative.

This CDR3 is CASSESQVDYNEQFF. The CDR3 DNA follows: TGTGCCAGCAGTGAATCCCAGGTAGACTACAATGAGCAGTTCTTC. The V and J genes are TRBV2 and TRBJ2-1; D is unclear. The germline V gene has CDR1 SNHLY and CDR2 FYNNEI. The CDR3 sequence is 15 residues long. Trimming shortened V by 2 bases and J by 3 bases, and 11 bases separated the two germline ends.

The chain links TRBV19 to TRBJ2-3; D may be TRBD2 (5 bases). The CDR3 contains 15 residues. V lost 7 bases, J lost 2 bases, and 16 bases lay in between. Germline V gene data show CDR1 as LNHDA and CDR2 as SQIVND (reference sequence). CDR3 protein: CASMSLAGFTDTQYF. The CDR3 region has the DNA TGTGCCAGTATGTCTCTGGCGGGTTTCACAGATACGCAGTATTTT.

This clone is a singleton in its sample. V is TRBV5-1 and J is TRBJ1-1; D unresolved. Germline CDR1 is SGHRS and CDR2 is YFSETQ. V shed 1 base and J shed 0 bases, with 13 bases lying between them. The CDR3 loop spans 16 amino acids. The CDR3 bases are TGCGCCAGCAGCTTGAGGTTTATGGAGGTGAACACTGAAGCTTTCTTT. It is translated as CASSLRFMEVNTEAFF.

The CDR3 loop is CASSRSGWVSTDTQYF. CDR3 DNA: TGTGCCAGCAGTCGAAGCGGGTGGGTTAGCACAGATACGCAGTATTTT. The chain is built from TRBV7-2 and TRBJ2-3; TRBD2 is a possible D gene (6 bases). Trimming removed 6 bases at V and 0 bases at J, with 16 bases between. Germline V gene data show CDR1 as SGHTA and CDR2 as FQGNSA. The CDR3 loop spans 16 amino acids.

This sequence joins TRBV29-1 and TRBJ2-1; D might be TRBD2 (6 bases). V dropped 7 bases and J dropped 10 bases, with 17 bases sitting between them. This CDR3 spans 12 amino acids. Germline lookup yields CDR1 SQVTM and CDR2 ANQGSEA. The CDR3 loop is CSARLGNPEQFF. CDR3 nucleotides: TGCAGCGCCCGACTAGGCAACCCCGAGCAGTTCTTC.

The rearrangement joins TRBV28 to TRBJ1-1, with a possible D match to TRBD1 (5 bases). The germline CDR1 and CDR2 sequences are MDHEN and SYDVKM. The CDR3 covers 11 residues. V lost 9 bases, J lost 5 bases, and 10 bases lay in between. The CDR3: CASRGWTEAFF. The DNA for the CDR3 is TGTGCCAGTAGGGGATGGACTGAAGCTTTCTTT. The full variable domain, with the rest looked up from reference TRBV28 and TRBJ1-1, is DVKVTQSSRYLVKRTGEKVFLECVQDMDHENMFWYRQDPGLGLRLIYFSYDVKMKEKGDIPEGYSVSREKKERFSLILESASTNQTSMYLCASRGWTEAFFGQGTRLTVV.

J is TRBJ2-5 and V is TRBV18; tentative D call: TRBD2 (6 bases). V gave up 3 bases and J gave up 8 bases, with 10 bases separating them. CDR3 length equals 12 residues. In germline, CDR1 is KGHSH, CDR2 LQKENI. CDR3 sequence reads: CASSPGGDTQYF. CDR3 bases: TGTGCCAGCTCACCGGGGGGAGACACCCAGTACTTC.

The J gene is TRBJ1-1, the V gene TRBV28; D remains ambiguous. V shed 2 bases and J shed 6 bases, with 10 bases lying between them. CDR1 and CDR2 from the germline V gene are MDHEN and SYDVKM. This CDR3 spans 13 amino acids. CDR3 residues: CASSLPWEAEAFF. CDR3 nucleotides: TGTGCCAGCAGTTTACCGTGGGAGGCTGAAGCTTTCTTT. The full variable domain, rest sourced from reference TRBV28 and TRBJ1-1, is DVKVTQSSRYLVKRTGEKVFLECVQDMDHENMFWYRQDPGLGLRLIYFSYDVKMKEKGDIPEGYSVSREKKERFSLILESASTNQTSMYLCASSLPWEAEAFFGQGTRLTVV.

V usage is TRBV6-6 and J usage is TRBJ1-1; 8 nucleotides align to TRBD1. The CDR3 loop spans 16 amino acids. The germline gives CDR1 MNHNY, CDR2 SVGAGI (reference sequence). With V trimmed by 2 bases and J by 5 bases, 10 bases remained unmatched. This CDR3 reads CASSYGAGGAGTEAFF. CDR3 coding DNA: TGTGCCAGCAGTTACGGCGCAGGGGGCGCAGGGACTGAAGCTTTCTTT.

V usage is TRBV5-8 and J usage is TRBJ2-5, with 8 nucleotides matching TRBD1. The germline CDR1 and CDR2 sequences are SGHTS and YDEGEE. J was trimmed by 4 bases and V by 1 base; bases with no gene match: 18. This CDR3 region has 19 residues. CDR3 bases: TGTGCCAGCAGCTTGCGTTGGGCGGCTGGACAGGGTGTTTCAGAGACCCAGTACTTC. This translates into CASSLRWAAGQGVSETQYF.

This clone came up a few times. The chain has TRBV14 and TRBJ2-2; 9 positions match TRBD2. The germline V gene encodes CDR1 SGHDN and CDR2 FVKESK. V shed 1 base and J 4 bases; nucleotides not matched to a gene: 4. This CDR3 is built from 16 residues. In DNA form, the CDR3 reads TGTGCCAGCAGCCAAGGGGGGACTAGCCCCACCGGGGAGCTGTTTTTT. Amino acids: CASSQGGTSPTGELFF.

The V gene is TRBV28, the J gene TRBJ2-1, with TRBD2 identical over 8 bases. The trim removed 1 base at V and 0 bases at J, leaving 8 bases unmatched. Germline CDR1 MDHEN, CDR2 SYDVKM. This CDR3 contains 18 residues. The CDR3 DNA reads TGTGCCAGCAGTTTATACCCCACTAGCGGTGGCTCCTACAATGAGCAGTTCTTC. It encodes CASSLYPTSGGSYNEQFF.

The rearrangement links TRBV25-1 to TRBJ2-1; 7 nucleotides match TRBD2. In germline, CDR1 is MGHDK, CDR2 SYGVNS. V lost 7 bases and J lost 9; bases outside the gene matches: 15. This CDR3 is built from 15 residues. The CDR3 bases are TGTGCCAGCAACTCGCTACTACGACTAGCTTGTGAGCAGTTCTTC. As protein: CASNSLLRLACEQFF.

The CDR3: CASSLGGGFADTQYF. CDR3 nucleotides: TGCGCCAGCAGCTTGGGGGGAGGTTTCGCAGATACGCAGTATTTT. The V call is TRBV5-1, the J call TRBJ2-3; D might be TRBD2 (6 bases). The length of the CDR3 is 15 residues. Germline assignment: CDR1 SGHRS and CDR2 YFSETQ. Deletions cut 0 bases from V and 4 bases from J, with 12 bases between.

The CDR3 nucleotides are TGTGCCAGCAGTGAATTGGACAGGGACCACGAGCAGTACTTC. Translated: CASSELDRDHEQYF. The rearrangement links TRBV6-1 to TRBJ2-7, with 8 bases fitting TRBD1. Germline V gives CDR1 MNHNS, CDR2 SASEGT. With 2 bases clipped from V and 5 bases from J, the junction kept 5 bases outside the gene matches. CDR3 length: 14 residues.

The chain has TRBV27 and TRBJ2-2; 8 nucleotides align to TRBD1. This CDR3 contains 19 residues. J gave up 8 bases and V 4 bases, and 21 bases lay outside the gene matches. Germline CDR1 MNHEY, CDR2 SMNVEV (reference sequence). The CDR3 region is CASSSFRLRGQRGSGELFF. Here the CDR3 DNA reads TGTGCCAGCAGTTCATTCCGCCTCAGGGGGCAGAGGGGATCTGGGGAGCTGTTTTTT.

The V and J genes are TRBV7-9 and TRBJ2-1, with D perhaps matching TRBD2 (5 bases). Germline assignment: CDR1 SEHNR and CDR2 FQNEAQ (reference sequence). V gave up 2 bases and J gave up 8 bases, with 7 bases separating them. This CDR3 has 12 amino acids. This chain's CDR3 is CASSLIGDEQFF. The CDR3 nucleotides read TGTGCCAGCAGCTTAATCGGGGATGAGCAGTTCTTC.

The chain joins TRBV2 to TRBJ1-6; 8 nucleotides match TRBD1. The germline gives CDR1 SNHLY, CDR2 FYNNEI. The CDR3 has 13 amino acids. With 7 bases clipped from V and 8 bases from J, the junction kept 4 bases outside the gene matches. Here the CDR3 DNA reads TGTGCCAGCACAACAGGGGGATATTCACCCCTCCACTTT. Encoded protein: CASTTGGYSPLHF.

V and J are TRBV5-1 and TRBJ2-3, with a tentative D call TRBD2 (5 bases). V lost 1 base and J lost 2, with 11 bases in between. The CDR3 has 15 residues. CDR1 SGHRS and CDR2 YFSETQ come from the germline V gene. For the CDR3, the DNA is TGCGCCAGCAGCTTGCGAGGAGGTTTCACAGATACGCAGTATTTT. Amino acids: CASSLRGGFTDTQYF.

The chain couples TRBV7-2 to TRBJ1-6; D gene ambiguous. Germline-derived CDR1 and CDR2 are SGHTA and FQGNSA. Trimming took off 2 bases at V and 5 bases at J, with 19 bases between the two ends. This CDR3 is 18 amino acids long. This CDR3 reads CASSLFGGWDMDNSPLHF. The CDR3 nucleotides read TGTGCCAGCAGCTTATTCGGAGGGTGGGATATGGATAATTCACCCCTCCACTTT.

Concerning this clone itself: One end of the junction fails to match germline, which may point to a read error. The chain recombines TRBV6-1 with TRBJ2-7; TRBD1 aligns across 8 bases. There are 15 residues in the CDR3. The germline V gene encodes CDR1 MNHNS and CDR2 SASEGT. Here the CDR3 reads CASSDRVPKTQGDRF. CDR3 sequence (DNA): TGTGCCAGCAGTGACCGGGTCCCCAAAACACAGGGGGATCGATTC.

This rearrangement joins TRBV6-5 to TRBJ1-5, with a possible D match to TRBD1 (6 bases). V lost 6 bases and J lost 7, with 16 bases in between. This CDR3 is built from 14 residues. The germline CDR1 and CDR2 sequences are MNHEY and SVGAGI. CDR3 DNA sequence: TGTGCCAGCAGCCAAACAGGGATGTTGCAGCCCCAGCATTTT. Its translation: CASSQTGMLQPQHF.

The rearrangement uses TRBV18 and TRBJ1-1; no reliable D call. The germline V gene encodes CDR1 KGHSH and CDR2 LQKENI. Trimming stripped 3 bases from V and 1 base from J, with 9 bases between. This CDR3 is 14 amino acids long. This CDR3 reads CASSPFQENTEAFF. The CDR3 region has the DNA TGTGCCAGCTCACCGTTCCAGGAGAACACTGAAGCTTTCTTT. The full variable domain, with the rest looked up from reference TRBV18 and TRBJ1-1, is NAGVMQNPRHLVRRRGQEARLRCSPMKGHSHVYWYRQLPEEGLKFMVYLQKENIIDESGMPKERFSAEFPKEGPSILRIQQVVRGDSAAYFCASSPFQENTEAFFGQGTRLTVV.